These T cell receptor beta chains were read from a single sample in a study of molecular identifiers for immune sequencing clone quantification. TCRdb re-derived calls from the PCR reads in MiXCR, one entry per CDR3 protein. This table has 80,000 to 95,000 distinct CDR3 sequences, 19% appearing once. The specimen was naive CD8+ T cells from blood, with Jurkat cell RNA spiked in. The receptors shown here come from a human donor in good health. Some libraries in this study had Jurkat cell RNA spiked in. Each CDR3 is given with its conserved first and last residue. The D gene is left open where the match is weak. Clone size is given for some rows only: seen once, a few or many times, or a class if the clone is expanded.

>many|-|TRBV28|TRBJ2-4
CASSPLLWGKNIQYF
TGTGCCAGCAGTCCTCTACTATGGGGCAAAAACATTCAGTACTTC
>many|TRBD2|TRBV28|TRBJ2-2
CASSPSRGAGGWTGELFF
TGTGCCAGCAGCCCTTCGAGGGGAGCGGGAGGGTGGACCGGGGAGCTGTTTTTT
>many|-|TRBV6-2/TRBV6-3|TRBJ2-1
CASSYGANEQFF
TGTGCCAGCAGTTACGGGGCAAATGAGCAGTTCTTC
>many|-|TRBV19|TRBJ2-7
CASSQTGAYEQYF
TGTGCCAGTAGTCAAACAGGAGCCTACGAGCAGTACTTC
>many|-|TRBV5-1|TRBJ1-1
CASSTGWDEAFF
TGCGCCAGCAGCACCGGTTGGGATGAAGCTTTCTTT
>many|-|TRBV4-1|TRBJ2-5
CASSQASQLSLGEETQYF
TGCGCCAGCAGCCAAGCCAGTCAACTCAGTCTAGGGGAAGAGACCCAGTACTTC
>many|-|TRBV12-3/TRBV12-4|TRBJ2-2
CASSPGQGDSVNTGELFF
TGTGCCAGCAGCCCTGGACAAGGCGACTCGGTGAACACCGGGGAGCTGTTTTTT
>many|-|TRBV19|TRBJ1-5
CASSEGGQPQHF
TGTGCCAGTAGTGAGGGTGGACAGCCCCAGCATTTT
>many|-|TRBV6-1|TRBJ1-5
CASSEGYGALSNQPQHF
TGTGCCAGCAGTGAGGGCTACGGGGCACTAAGCAATCAGCCCCAGCATTTT
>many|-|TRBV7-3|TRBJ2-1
CASSLDGSPAYNEQFF
TGTGCCAGCAGCTTAGACGGCAGCCCAGCCTACAATGAGCAGTTCTTC
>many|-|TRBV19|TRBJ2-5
CASSTNGLTQETQYF
TGTGCCAGTAGTACAAACGGACTGACGCAAGAGACCCAGTACTTC
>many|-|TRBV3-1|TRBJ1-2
CASSQGGERYGYTF
TGTGCCAGCAGCCAAGGAGGGGAGCGGTATGGCTACACCTTC
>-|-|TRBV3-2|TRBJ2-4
CASSQDRPGTSGCLAKNIQYF
TGTGCCAGCAGCCAAGATCGTCCCGGGACTAGCGGGTGCCTAGCCAAAAACATTCAGTACTTC
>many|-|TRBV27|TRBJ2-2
CASSFGLFTGELFF
TGTGCCAGCAGTTTTGGACTTTTCACCGGGGAGCTGTTTTTT
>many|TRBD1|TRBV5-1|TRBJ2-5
CASSETPGQSETQYF
TGCGCCAGCAGCGAGACCCCGGGACAGTCGGAGACCCAGTACTTC
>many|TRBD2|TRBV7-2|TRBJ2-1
CASQYIGGGTSNEQFF
TGTGCCAGCCAATATATAGGGGGGGGGACTAGCAATGAGCAGTTCTTC